This T cell receptor beta chain emerged from a study of blood T cell repertoires in COVID-19. Across the whole study: The origin of the acute and convalescent COVID-19 samples was the United States, Italy and Spain.

The CDR3 loop spans 11 amino acids. V was cut by 3 bases and J by 5 bases, with 3 bases left in between. The germline V gene has CDR1 MNHEY and CDR2 SMNVEV (reference sequence). This clone was observed once. Profiled with immunoSEQ multiplex PCR; TCRdb holds only in-frame clones, not every one. The profile shows roughly 200,000 clones, approximately 86% of them singletons. This TCR came from a woman aged 25 to 45 with active or convalescent COVID-19. Sequencing was carried out using peripheral blood. The genes are TRBV27 and TRBJ2-3; D call uncertain. CDR3 sequence (DNA): TGTGCCAGCAGTTTCAGAGATACGCAGTATTTT. Amino acids: CASSFRDTQYF.